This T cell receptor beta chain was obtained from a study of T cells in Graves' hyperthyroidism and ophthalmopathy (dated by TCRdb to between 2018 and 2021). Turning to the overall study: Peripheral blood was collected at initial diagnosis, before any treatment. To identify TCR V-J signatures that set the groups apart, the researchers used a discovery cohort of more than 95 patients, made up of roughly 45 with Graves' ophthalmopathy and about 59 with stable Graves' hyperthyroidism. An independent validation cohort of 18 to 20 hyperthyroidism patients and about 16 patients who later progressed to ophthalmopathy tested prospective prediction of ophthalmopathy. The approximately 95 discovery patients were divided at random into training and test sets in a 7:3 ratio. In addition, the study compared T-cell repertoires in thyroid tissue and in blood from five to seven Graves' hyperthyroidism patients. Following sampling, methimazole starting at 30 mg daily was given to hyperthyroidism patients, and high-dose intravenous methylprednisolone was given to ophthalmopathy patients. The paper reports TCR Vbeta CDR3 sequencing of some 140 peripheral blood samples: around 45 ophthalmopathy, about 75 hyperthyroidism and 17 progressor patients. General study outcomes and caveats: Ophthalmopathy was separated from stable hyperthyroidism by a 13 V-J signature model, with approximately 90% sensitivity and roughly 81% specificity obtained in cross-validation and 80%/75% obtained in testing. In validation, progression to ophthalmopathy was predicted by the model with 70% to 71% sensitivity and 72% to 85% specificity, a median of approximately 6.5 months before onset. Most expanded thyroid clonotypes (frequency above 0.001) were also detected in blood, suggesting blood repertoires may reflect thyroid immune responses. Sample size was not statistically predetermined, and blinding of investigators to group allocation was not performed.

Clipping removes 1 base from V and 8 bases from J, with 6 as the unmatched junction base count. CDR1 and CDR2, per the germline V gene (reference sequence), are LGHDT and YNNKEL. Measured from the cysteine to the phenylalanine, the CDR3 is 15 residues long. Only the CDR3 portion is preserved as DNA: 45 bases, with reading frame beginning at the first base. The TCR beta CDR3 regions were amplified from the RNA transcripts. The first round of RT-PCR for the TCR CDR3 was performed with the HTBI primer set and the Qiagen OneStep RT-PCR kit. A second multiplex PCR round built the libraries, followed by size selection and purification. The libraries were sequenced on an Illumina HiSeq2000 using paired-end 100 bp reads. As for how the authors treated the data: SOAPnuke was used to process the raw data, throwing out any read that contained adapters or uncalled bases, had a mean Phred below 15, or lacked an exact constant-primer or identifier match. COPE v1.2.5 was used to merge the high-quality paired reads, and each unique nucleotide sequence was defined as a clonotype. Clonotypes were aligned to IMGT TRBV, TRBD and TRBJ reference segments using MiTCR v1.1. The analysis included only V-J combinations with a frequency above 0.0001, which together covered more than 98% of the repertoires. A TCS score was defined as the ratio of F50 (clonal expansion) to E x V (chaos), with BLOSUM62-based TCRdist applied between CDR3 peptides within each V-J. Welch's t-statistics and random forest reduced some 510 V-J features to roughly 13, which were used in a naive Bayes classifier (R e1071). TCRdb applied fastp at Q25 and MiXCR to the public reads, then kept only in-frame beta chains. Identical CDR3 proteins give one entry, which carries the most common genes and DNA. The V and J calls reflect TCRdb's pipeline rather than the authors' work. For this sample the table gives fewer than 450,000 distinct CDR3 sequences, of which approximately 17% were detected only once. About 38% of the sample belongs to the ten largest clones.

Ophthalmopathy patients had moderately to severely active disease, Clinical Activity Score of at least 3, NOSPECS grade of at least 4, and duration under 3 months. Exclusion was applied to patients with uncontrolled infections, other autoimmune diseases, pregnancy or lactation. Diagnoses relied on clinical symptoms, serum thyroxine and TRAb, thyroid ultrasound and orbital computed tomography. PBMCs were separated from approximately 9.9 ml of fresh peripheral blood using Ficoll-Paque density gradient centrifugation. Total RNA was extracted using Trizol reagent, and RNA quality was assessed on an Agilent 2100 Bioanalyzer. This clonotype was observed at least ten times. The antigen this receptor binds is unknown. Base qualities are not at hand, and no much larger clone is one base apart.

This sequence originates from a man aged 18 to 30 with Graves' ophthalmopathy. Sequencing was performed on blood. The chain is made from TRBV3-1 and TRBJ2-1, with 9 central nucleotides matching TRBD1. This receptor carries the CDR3 CASSQVGDRVHEQFF. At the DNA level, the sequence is TGTGCCAGCAGCCAAGTTGGGGACAGGGTCCATGAGCAGTTCTTC.